This TCR beta chain derives from a study of T cells in localized non-small cell lung cancer. Germline loops: CDR1 SGHNT, CDR2 YENEEA. The CDR3 length is 16 residues. V was clipped by 4 bases and J by 10 bases, with 25 bases between them. Whole-study findings and limits: Appearance in adjacent lung was seen for a median around 55 of the top 100 tumor clones. T cell clonality was highest in uninvolved adjacent lung, above tumor.

Assay used: immunoSEQ multiplex PCR; TCRdb lists only in-frame clones, some missing. The sample includes 4,000 or so clones, approximately 31% of them seen just once. On this clone itself: The antigen is unknown.

The source of this sequence is a male donor at least 60 years old with stage III lung adenocarcinoma. The material sequenced was normal lung tissue next to the tumor, taken before any cancer treatment. The rearrangement links TRBV11-3 to TRBJ1-1; no clear D. The CDR3 region is CASSWSGSPNEDGAFF. CDR3 nucleotide sequence: TGTGCCAGCAGCTGGTCGGGCTCCCCAAATGAAGACGGAGCTTTCTTT.